This TCR beta chain derives from a study of early T cells in non-severe SARS-CoV-2 infection. TCRdb reprocessed the 5' RACE reads with MiXCR, giving one entry per CDR3 protein. The sample consists of 85,000 to 100,000 distinct CDR3 sequences, about 10% of them appearing once. V was pared by 6 bases and J by 7 bases, with 13 bases between. Germline-derived CDR1 and CDR2 are MGHDK and SYGVNS. The CDR3 has 14 residues. This clonotype was recorded at least ten times. The sequence derives from an adult who was a healthcare worker with PCR-confirmed SARS-CoV-2 infection or an uninfected control (not recorded which). Input material: whole blood. The rearrangement uses TRBV25-1 and TRBJ1-6, with D maybe TRBD1 (5 bases). The DNA of the CDR3 is TGTGCCAGCAGCCCCGGGACGGCAAATTCACCCCTCCACTTT. It specifies CASSPGTANSPLHF.